This T cell receptor beta chain was recovered during a study of T cell changes during pregnancy in multiple sclerosis (dated by TCRdb to between 2017 and 2020). The study in broad terms: The study examined how the T cell repertoire changed over the course of pregnancy in women with multiple sclerosis.

As concerns this clone: The clone's antigen remains unknown. The input lacks base qualities; no much larger clone sits a single base away.

From cysteine to phenylalanine, the CDR3 is 15 amino acids long. Just CDR3 DNA is preserved here, 45 bases in frame from base 1. Cut back by 6 bases and 4 bases, the V and J ends lie 15 bases apart. The CDR1 and CDR2 encoded by the germline V gene are SNHLY and FYNNEI. Receptor amplification or capture employed the immunoSEQ multiplex PCR assay. As stored in TCRdb, this immuneACCESS dataset retains in-frame rearrangements with V and J assigned. A fraction of the clones does not appear; measured against another copy, unresolved V genes explain less than half of the discrepancy, and the remainder lacks a known reason. In this sample the table shows tens of thousands of clones, more than 85% of which occur a single time. Approximately 2% of the sample comes from the top ten.

The sample in question was CD4+ T cells from peripheral blood mononuclear cells, obtained after pregnancy. The chain is made from TRBV2 and TRBJ1-4; the D region possibly corresponds to TRBD1 (5 bases align). This receptor was identified in a female donor in good health, enrolled as a control in a pregnancy study. The encoded CDR3 is CASRNDRAYNEKLFF. In nucleotides, the sequence is TGTGCCAGCAGGAATGACAGAGCGTATAATGAAAAACTGTTTTTT.